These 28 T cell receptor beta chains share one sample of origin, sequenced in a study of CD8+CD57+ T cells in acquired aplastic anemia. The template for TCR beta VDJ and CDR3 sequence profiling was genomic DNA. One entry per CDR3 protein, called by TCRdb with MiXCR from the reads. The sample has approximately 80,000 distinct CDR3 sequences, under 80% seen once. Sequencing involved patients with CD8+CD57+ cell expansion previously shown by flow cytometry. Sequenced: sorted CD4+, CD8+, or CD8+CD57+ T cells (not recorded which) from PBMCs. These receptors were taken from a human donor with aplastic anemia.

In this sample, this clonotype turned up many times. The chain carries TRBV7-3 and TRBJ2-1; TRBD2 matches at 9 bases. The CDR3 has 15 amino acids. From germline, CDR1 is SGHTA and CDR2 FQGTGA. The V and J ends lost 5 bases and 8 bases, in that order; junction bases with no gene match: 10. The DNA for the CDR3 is TGTGCCAGCAGCAATAGCGGGAGCTGGGGCGATGAGCAGTTCTTC. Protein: CASSNSGSWGDEQFF.

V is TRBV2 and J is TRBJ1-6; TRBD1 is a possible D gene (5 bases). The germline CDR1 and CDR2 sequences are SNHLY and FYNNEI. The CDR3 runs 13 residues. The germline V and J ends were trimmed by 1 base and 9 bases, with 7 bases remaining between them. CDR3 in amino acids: CASSEERGSPLHF. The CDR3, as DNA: TGTGCCAGCAGTGAAGAGAGGGGTTCACCCCTCCACTTT.

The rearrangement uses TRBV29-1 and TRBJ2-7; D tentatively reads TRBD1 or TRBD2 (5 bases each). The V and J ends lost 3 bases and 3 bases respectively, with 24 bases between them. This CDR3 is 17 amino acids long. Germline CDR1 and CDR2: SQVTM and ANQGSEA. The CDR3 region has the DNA TGCAGCGTTGACCCCCGGTTCTTCTCCAGGGACGGCTACGAGCAGTACTTC. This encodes CSVDPRFFSRDGYEQYF.

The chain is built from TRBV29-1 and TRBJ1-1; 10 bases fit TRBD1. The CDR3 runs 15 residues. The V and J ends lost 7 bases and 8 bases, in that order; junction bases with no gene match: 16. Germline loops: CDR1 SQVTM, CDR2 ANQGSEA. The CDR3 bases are TGCAGCGCTGGCTTAGGGACAGGGGTTGGGGGCGAAGCTTTCTTT. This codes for CSAGLGTGVGGEAFF.

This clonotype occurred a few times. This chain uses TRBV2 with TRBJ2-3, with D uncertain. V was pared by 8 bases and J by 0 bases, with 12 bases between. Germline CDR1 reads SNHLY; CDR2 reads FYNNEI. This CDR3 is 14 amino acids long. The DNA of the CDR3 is TGTGCCAGCGTCGGCCTTCTTAGCACAGATACGCAGTATTTT. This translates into CASVGLLSTDTQYF.

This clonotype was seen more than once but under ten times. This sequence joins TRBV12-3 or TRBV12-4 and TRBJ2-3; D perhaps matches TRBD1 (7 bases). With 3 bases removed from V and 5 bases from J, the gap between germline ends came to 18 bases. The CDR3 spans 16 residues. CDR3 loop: CASSLYLRGVGDTQYF. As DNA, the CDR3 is TGTGCCAGCAGTTTGTACCTCAGGGGGGTGGGAGATACGCAGTATTTT.

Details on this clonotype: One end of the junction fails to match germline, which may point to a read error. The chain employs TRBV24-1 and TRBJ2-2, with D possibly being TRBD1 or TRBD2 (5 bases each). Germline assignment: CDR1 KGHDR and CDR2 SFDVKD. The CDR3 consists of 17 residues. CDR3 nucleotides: TGTGCCACCAGTGATTTCGGGATGGGACCGAACACCGGGGAGCTGCTTTTT. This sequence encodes CATSDFGMGPNTGELLF.

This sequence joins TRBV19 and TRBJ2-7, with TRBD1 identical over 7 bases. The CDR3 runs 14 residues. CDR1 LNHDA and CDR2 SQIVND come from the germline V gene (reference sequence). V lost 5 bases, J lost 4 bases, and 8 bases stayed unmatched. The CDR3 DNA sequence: TGTGCCAGTAGTGTCGCCGGGACAGTGTACGAGCAGTACTTC. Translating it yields CASSVAGTVYEQYF.

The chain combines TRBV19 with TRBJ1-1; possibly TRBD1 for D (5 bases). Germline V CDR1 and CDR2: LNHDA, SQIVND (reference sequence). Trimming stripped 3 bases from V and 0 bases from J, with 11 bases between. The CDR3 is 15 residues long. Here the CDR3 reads CASSISGQLNTEAFF. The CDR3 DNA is TGTGCCAGTAGTATTTCTGGACAACTGAACACTGAAGCTTTCTTT.

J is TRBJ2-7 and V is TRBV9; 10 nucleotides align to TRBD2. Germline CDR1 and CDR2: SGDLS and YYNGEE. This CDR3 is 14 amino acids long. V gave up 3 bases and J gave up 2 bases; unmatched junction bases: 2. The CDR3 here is CASSAGLAAYEQYF. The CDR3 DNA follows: TGTGCCAGCAGCGCAGGACTAGCGGCCTACGAGCAGTACTTC.

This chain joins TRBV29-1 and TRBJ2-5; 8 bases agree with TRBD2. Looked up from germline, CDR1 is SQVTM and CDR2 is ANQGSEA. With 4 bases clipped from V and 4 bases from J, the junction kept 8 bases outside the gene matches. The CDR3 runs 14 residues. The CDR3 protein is CSVAGGLAGETQYF. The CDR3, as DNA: TGCAGCGTTGCCGGTGGGCTAGCGGGAGAGACCCAGTACTTC. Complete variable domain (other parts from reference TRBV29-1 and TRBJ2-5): SAVISQKPSRDICQRGTSLTIQCQVDSQVTMMFWYRQQPGQSLTLIATANQGSEATYESGFVIDKFPISRPNLTFSTLTVSNMSPEDSSIYLCSVAGGLAGETQYFGPGTRLLVL.

The CDR3: CASSELPDEGSYEQYF. DNA of the CDR3: TGTGCCAGCAGTGAACTCCCCGATGAGGGTTCCTACGAGCAGTACTTC. The chain combines TRBV25-1 with TRBJ2-7; perhaps TRBD2 as D (5 bases). Deletions cut 2 bases from V and 1 base from J, with 15 bases between. This CDR3 spans 16 amino acids. CDR1 and CDR2 from the germline V gene are MGHDK and SYGVNS.

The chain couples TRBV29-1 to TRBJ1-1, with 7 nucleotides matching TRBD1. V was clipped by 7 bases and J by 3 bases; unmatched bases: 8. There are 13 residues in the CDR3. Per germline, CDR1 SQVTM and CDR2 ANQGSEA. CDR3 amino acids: CSAADRSYTEAFF. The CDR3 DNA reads TGCAGCGCAGCGGACAGGTCCTACACTGAAGCTTTCTTT.

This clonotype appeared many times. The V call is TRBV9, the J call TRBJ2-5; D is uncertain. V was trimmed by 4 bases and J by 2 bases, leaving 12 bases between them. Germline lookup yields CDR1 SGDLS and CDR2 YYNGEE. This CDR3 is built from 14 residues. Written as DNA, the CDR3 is TGTGCCAGCAGCTCCGGACCGACGCAAGAGACCCAGTACTTC. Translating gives CASSSGPTQETQYF.

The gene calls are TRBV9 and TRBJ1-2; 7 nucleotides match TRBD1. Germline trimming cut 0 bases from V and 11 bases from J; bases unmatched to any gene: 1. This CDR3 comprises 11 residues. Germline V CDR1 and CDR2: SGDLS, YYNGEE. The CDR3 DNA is TGTGCCAGCAGCGTAGCGGACAGGTACACCTTC. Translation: CASSVADRYTF.

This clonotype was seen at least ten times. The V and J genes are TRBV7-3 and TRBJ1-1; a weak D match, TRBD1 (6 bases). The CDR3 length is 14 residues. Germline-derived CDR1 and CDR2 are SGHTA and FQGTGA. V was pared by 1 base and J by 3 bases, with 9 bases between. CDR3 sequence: CASSLISGDTEAFF. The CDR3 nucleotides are TGTGCCAGCAGCTTAATTTCAGGGGACACTGAAGCTTTCTTT.

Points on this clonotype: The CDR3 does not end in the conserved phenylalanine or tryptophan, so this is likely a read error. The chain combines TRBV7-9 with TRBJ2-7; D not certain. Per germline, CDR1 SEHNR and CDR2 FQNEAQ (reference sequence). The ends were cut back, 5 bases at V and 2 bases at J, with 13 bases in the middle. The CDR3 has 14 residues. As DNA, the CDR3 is TGTGCCAGCAGCCCCCCTGGTGGGGCCTACGAGCAGTACCTC. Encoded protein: CASSPPGGAYEQYL.

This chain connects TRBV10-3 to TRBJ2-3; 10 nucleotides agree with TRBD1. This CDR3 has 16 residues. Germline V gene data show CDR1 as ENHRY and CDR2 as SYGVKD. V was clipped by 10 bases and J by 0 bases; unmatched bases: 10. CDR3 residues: CASDGTGAMSTDTQYF. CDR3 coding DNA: TGTGCCAGCGACGGGACAGGGGCTATGAGCACAGATACGCAGTATTTT.

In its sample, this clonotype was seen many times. CDR3 sequence (DNA): TGTGCCATCAGGGATAGCGGGAGGGCATCCGAGCAGTACTTC. Its protein product is CAIRDSGRASEQYF. The chain recombines TRBV10-3 with TRBJ2-7; 11 positions match TRBD2. V shed 6 bases, J shed 6 bases, and the junction held 7 bases outside the gene matches. Germline values: CDR1 ENHRY, CDR2 SYGVKD. This CDR3 spans 14 amino acids.

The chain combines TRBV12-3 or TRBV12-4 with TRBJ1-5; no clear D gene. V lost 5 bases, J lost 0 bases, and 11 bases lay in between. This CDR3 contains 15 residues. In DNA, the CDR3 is TGTGCCAGCAGTGCGGACCTACTTAGCAATCAGCCCCAGCATTTT. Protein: CASSADLLSNQPQHF.

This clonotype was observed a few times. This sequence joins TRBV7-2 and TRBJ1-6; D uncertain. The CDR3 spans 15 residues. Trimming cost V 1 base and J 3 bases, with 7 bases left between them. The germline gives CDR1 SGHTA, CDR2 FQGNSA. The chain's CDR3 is CASSLDSNYNSPLHF. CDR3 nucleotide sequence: TGTGCCAGCAGCTTAGATAGTAACTATAATTCACCCCTCCACTTT.

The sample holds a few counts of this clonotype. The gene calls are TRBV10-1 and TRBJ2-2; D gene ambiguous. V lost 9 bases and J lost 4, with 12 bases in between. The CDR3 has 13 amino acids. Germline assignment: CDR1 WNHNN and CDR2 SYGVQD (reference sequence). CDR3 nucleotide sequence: TGCGCCAGGACTGCCTCCTTCACCGGGGAGCTGTTTTTT. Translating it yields CARTASFTGELFF.

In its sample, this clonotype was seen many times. The CDR3 bases are TGTGCCAGCAGGTACTTGGGGACTAGCACAGATACGCAGTATTTT. Protein: CASRYLGTSTDTQYF. J is TRBJ2-3 and V is TRBV12-3 or TRBV12-4, with a tentative D call TRBD2 (6 bases). V dropped 6 bases and J dropped 0 bases, with 13 bases sitting between them. CDR3 length: 15 amino acids.

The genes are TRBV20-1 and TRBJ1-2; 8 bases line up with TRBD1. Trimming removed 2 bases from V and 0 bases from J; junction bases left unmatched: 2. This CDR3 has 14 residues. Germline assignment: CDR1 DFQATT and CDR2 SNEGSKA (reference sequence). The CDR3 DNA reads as TGCAGTGCTAGACCAGGGGGCCCTAACTATGGCTACACCTTC. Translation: CSARPGGPNYGYTF.

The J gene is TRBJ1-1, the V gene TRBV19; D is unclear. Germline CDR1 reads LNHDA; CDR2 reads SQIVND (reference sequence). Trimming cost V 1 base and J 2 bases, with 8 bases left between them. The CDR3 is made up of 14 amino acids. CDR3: CASSIGSHNTEAFF. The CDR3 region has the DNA TGTGCCAGTAGTATAGGCAGCCACAACACTGAAGCTTTCTTT.

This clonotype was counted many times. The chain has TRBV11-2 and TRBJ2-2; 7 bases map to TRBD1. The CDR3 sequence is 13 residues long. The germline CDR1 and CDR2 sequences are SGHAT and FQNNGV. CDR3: CILGTEDTGELFF. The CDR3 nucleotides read TGTATCCTCGGGACAGAAGACACCGGGGAGCTGTTTTTT.

CDR3 in amino acids: CTAEGVEETQYF. The CDR3 nucleotides read TGCACCGCGGAGGGGGTAGAAGAGACCCAGTACTTC. The rearrangement links TRBV29-1 to TRBJ2-5; D possibly matches TRBD1 or TRBD2 (6 bases each). The CDR3 totals 12 residues. CDR1 is SQVTM and CDR2 is ANQGSEA in the germline V gene.

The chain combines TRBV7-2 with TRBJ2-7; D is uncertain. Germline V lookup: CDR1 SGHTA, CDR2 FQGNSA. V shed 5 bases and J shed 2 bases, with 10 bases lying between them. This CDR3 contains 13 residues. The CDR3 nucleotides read TGTGCCAGCAGCCTCTACAGCCCCTACGAGCAGTACTTC. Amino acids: CASSLYSPYEQYF.